This paragraph reports one T cell receptor beta chain. Its cognate antigen is unknown. Deep sequencing aimed at 1 in 200,000 to 1 in 1 million T cells' resolution. The protocol was immunoSEQ multiplex PCR, while the TCRdb copy is restricted to in-frame clones and leaves out a portion. The table lists about 57,000 clones, 56% of them singletons. This specimen belongs to a study of cytotoxic CD8 clonotypes in ibrutinib-treated CLL. General study findings and limits: Baseline values of clonality outstripped age-matched healthy donors and followed circulating CD8+ T-cell counts.

Cryopreserved PBMCs supplied about 2 micrograms of genomic DNA for TCR beta libraries. The ends were cut back, 0 bases at V and 3 bases at J, with 3 bases in the middle. The germline gives CDR1 ENHRY, CDR2 SYGVKD. The CDR3 contains 12 residues. The chain uses TRBV10-3 and TRBJ2-7; D remains ambiguous. This specimen was PBMCs, taken after 24 months of ibrutinib treatment. The sequence derives from a human donor with chronic lymphocytic leukemia. The CDR3 protein is CAISESSYEQYF. In DNA form, the CDR3 reads TGTGCCATCAGTGAGTCCAGCTACGAGCAGTACTTC.